This T cell receptor (beta chain) was sequenced for a study of blood T cell repertoires in COVID-19. This clone was found a few times. This CDR3 has 14 amino acids. V was pared by 9 bases and J by 8 bases, with 8 bases of the junction left unmatched. Germline CDR1 and CDR2: KGHSH and LQKENI. Profiled with immunoSEQ multiplex PCR; TCRdb holds only in-frame clones, not every one. The sample has 95,000 to 150,000 clones; 78% are singletons. The chain combines TRBV18 with TRBJ1-4, with TRBD1 matching 11 bases. The sequenced sample consisted of peripheral blood. This receptor was identified in an older man with acute or convalescent COVID-19. CDR3: CASRRDRGNEKLFF. CDR3 in DNA: TGTGCCAGTCGCCGGGACAGGGGGAACGAAAAACTGTTTTTT.